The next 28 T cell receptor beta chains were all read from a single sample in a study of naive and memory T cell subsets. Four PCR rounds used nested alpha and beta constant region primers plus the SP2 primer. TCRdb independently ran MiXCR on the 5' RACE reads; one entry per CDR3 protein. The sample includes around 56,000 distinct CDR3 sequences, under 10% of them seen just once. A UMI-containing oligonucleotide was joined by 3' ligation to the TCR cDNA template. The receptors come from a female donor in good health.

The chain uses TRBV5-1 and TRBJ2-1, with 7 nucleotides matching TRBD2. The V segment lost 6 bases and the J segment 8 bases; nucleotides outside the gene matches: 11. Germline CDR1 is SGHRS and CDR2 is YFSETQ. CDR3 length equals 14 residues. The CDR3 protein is CASKDFGGVDEQFF. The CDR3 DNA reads TGCGCCAGCAAGGACTTTGGGGGGGTCGATGAGCAGTTCTTC.

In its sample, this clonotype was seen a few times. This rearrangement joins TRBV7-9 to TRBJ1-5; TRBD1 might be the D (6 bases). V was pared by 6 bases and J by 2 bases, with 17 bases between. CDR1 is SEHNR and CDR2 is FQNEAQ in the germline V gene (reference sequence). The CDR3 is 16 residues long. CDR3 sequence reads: CASSLSGVLGNQPQHF. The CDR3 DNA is TGTGCCAGCAGTTTGTCAGGGGTGTTGGGCAATCAGCCCCAGCATTTT.

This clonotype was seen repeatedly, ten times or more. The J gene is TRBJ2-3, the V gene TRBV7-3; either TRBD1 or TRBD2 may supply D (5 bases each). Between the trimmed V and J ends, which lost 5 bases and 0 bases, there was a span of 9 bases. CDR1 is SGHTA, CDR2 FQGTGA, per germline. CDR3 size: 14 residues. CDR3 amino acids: CASSTGRSTDTQYF. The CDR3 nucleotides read TGTGCCAGCAGCACGGGACGGAGCACAGATACGCAGTATTTT.

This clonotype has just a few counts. The DNA of the CDR3 is TGTGCCAGCCTTCGTAACAGCTACACCGGGGAGCTGTTTTTT. It encodes CASLRNSYTGELFF. The V and J genes are TRBV12-3 or TRBV12-4 and TRBJ2-2; D gene uncertain. CDR3 length: 14 residues. Trimming pared 8 bases from V and 3 bases from J, leaving 13 bases between.

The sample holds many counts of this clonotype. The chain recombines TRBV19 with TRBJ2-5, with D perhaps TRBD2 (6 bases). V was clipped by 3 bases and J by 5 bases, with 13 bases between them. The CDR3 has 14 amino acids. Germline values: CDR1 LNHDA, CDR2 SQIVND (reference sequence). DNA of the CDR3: TGTGCCAGTAGTATGGGGACTTCCCCTGAGACCCAGTACTTC. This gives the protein CASSMGTSPETQYF.

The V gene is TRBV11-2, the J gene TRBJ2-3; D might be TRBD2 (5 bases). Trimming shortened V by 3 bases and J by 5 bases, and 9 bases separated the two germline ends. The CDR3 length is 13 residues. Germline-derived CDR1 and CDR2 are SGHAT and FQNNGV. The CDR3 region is CASSFVGVDTQYF. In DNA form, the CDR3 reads TGTGCCAGCAGCTTCGTCGGGGTAGATACGCAGTATTTT.

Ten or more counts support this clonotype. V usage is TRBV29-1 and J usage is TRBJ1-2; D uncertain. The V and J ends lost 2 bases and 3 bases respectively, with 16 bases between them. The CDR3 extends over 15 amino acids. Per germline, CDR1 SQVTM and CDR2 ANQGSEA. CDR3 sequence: CSVELLRTKDYGYTF. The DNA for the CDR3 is TGCAGCGTTGAACTCTTGAGAACAAAGGACTATGGCTACACCTTC.

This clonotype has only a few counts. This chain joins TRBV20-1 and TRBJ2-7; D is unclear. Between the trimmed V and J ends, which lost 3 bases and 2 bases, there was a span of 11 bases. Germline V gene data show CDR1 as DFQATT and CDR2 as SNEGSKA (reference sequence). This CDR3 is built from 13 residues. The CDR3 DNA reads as TGCAGTGCTAGGGACCCCCGACCCTACGAGCAGTACTTC. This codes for CSARDPRPYEQYF.

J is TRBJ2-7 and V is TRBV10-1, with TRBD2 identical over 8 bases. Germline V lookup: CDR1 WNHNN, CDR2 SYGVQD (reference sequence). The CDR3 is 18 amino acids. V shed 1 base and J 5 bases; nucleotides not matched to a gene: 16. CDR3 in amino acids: CASSELGVRGGIGHEQYF. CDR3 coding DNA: TGCGCCAGCAGTGAGTTGGGGGTACGGGGGGGAATCGGCCACGAGCAGTACTTC.

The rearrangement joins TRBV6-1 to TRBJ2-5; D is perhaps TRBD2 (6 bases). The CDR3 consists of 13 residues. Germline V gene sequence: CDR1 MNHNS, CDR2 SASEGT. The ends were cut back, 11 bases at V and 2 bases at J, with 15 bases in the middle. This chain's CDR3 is CAGSGTDQETQYF. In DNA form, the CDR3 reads TGTGCCGGATCGGGGACTGATCAAGAGACCCAGTACTTC.

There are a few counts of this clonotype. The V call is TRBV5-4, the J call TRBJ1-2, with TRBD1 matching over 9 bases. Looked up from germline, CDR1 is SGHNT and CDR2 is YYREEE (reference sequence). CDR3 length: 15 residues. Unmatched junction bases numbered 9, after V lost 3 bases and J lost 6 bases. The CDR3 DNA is TGTGCCAGCAGCTACCTCGGGACAGGGAAGGATGGCTACACCTTC. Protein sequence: CASSYLGTGKDGYTF.

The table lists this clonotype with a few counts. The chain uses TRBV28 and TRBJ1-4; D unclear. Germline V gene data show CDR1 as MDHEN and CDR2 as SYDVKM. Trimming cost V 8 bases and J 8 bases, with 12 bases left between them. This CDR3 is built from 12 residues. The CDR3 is CASGSFSEKLFF. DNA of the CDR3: TGTGCCAGCGGGAGTTTCTCGGAAAAACTGTTTTTT.

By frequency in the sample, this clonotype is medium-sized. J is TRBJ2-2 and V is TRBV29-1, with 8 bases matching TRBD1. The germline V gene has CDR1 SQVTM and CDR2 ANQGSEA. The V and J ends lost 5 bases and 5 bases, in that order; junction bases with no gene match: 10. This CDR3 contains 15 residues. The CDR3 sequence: CSVNPTGAGTGELFF. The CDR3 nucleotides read TGCAGCGTTAATCCGACAGGGGCCGGAACCGGGGAGCTGTTTTTT.

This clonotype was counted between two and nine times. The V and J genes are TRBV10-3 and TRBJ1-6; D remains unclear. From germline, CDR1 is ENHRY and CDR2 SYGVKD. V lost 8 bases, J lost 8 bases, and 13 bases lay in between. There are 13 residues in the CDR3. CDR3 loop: CAISPAVDSPLHF. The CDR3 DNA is TGTGCCATCTCACCTGCCGTGGATTCACCCCTCCACTTT.

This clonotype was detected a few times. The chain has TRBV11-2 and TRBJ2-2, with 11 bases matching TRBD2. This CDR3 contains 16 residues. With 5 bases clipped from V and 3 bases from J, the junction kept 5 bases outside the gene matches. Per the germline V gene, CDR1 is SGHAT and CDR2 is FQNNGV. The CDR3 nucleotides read TGTGCCAGCAGCCAAACTAGCGGGGGCCACACCGGGGAGCTGTTTTTT. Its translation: CASSQTSGGHTGELFF. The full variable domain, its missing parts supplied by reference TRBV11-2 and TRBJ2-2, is EAGVAQSPRYKIIEKRQSVAFWCNPISGHATLYWYQQILGQGPKLLIQFQNNGVVDDSQLPKDRFSAERLKGVDSTLKIQPAKLEDSAVYLCASSQTSGGHTGELFFGEGSRLTVL.

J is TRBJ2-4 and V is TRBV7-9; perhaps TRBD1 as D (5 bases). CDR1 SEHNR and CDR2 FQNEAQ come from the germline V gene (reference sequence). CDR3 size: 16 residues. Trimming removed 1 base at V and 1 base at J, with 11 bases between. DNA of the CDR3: TGTGCCAGCAGCTTAGGCAGGGATTGGGCCAAAAACATTCAGTACTTC. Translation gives CASSLGRDWAKNIQYF.

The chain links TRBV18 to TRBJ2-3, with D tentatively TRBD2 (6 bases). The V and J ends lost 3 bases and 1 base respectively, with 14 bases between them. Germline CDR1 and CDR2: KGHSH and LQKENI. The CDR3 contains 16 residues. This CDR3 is CASSPPNSGGTDTQYF. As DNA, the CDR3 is TGTGCCAGCTCACCCCCAAACTCGGGGGGCACAGATACGCAGTATTTT.

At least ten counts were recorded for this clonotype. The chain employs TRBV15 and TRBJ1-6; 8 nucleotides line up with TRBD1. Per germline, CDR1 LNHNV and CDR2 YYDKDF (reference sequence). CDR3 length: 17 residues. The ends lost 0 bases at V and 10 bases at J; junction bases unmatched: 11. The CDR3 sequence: CATSRDPLTGTGSPLHF. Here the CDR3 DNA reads TGTGCCACCAGCAGAGATCCTCTGACAGGGACAGGATCACCCCTCCACTTT.

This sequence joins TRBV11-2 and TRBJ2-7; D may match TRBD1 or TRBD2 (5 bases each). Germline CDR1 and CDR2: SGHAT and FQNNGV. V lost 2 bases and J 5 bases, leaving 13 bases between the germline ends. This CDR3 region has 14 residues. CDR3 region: CASSLSSGSHEQYF. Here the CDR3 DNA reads TGTGCCAGCAGCTTATCCTCAGGGAGCCACGAGCAGTACTTC.

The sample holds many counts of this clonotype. CDR3 sequence: CASRTRARAGRNTEAFF. For the CDR3, the DNA is TGTGCCAGCAGGACTAGGGCGAGAGCCGGACGGAACACTGAAGCTTTCTTT. The chain couples TRBV6-2 or TRBV6-3 to TRBJ1-1, with D hard to call. Between the trimmed V and J ends, which lost 6 bases and 1 base, there was a span of 21 bases. CDR1 MNHEY and CDR2 SVGEGT come from the germline V gene. The CDR3 consists of 17 residues.

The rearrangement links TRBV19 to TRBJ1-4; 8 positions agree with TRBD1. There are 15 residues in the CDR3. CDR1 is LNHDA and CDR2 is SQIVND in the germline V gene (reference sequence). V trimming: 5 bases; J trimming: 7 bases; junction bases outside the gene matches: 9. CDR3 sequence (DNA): TGTGCCAGTAGTGTCGCAGGGGGCGCGGGTGAAAAACTGTTTTTT. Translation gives CASSVAGGAGEKLFF.

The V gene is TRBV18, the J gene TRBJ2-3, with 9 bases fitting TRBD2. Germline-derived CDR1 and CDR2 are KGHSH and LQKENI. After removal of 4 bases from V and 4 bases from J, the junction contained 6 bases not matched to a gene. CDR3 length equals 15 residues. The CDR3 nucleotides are TGTGCCAGCTCACGGGCTAGCGGGGTTGCAGATACGCAGTATTTT. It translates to CASSRASGVADTQYF.

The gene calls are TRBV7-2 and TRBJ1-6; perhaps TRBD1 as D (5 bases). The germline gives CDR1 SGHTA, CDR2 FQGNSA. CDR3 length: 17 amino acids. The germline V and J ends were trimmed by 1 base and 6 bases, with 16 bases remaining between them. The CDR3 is CASSLGGPTTLNSPLHF. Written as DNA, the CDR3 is TGTGCCAGCAGCTTAGGGGGACCGACGACCCTTAATTCACCCCTCCACTTT.

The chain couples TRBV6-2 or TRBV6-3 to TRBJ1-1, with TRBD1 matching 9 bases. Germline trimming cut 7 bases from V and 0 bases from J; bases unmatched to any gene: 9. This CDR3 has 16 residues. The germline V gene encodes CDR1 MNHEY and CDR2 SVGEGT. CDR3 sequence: CASKNPGQGMNTEAFF. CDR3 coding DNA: TGTGCCAGCAAAAACCCCGGACAGGGGATGAACACTGAAGCTTTCTTT.

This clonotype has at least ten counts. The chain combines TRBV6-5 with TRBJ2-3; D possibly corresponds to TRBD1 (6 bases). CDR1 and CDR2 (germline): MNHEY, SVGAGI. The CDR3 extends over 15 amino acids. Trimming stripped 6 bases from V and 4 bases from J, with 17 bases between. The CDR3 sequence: CASRPTGRGPDTQYF. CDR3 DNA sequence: TGTGCCAGCAGACCTACAGGGAGAGGGCCAGATACGCAGTATTTT.

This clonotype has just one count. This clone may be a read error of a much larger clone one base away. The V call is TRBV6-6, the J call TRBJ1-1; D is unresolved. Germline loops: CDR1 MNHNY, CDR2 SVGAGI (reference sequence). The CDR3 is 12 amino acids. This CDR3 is CASSYRGTEASF. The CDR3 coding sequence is TGTGCCAGCAGTTATAGAGGCACCGAAGCTTCCTTT.

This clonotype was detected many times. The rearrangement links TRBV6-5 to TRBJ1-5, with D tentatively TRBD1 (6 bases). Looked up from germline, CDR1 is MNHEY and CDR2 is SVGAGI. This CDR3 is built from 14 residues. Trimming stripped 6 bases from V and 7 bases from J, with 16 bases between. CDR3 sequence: CASRPQTGNQPQHF. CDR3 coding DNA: TGTGCCAGCAGGCCACAAACAGGGAACCAGCCCCAGCATTTT.

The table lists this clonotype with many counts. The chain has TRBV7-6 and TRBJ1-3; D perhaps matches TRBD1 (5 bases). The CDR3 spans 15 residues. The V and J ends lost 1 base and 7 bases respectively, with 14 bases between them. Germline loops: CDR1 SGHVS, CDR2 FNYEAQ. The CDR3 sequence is CASSLGKGIGNTIYF. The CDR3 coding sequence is TGTGCCAGCAGCTTAGGAAAGGGGATCGGGAACACCATATATTTT. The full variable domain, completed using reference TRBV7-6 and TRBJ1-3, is GAGVSQSPRYKVTKRGQDVALRCDPISGHVSLYWYRQALGQGPEFLTYFNYEAQQDKSGLPNDRFSAERPEGSISTLTIQRTEQRDSAMYRCASSLGKGIGNTIYFGEGSWLTVV.